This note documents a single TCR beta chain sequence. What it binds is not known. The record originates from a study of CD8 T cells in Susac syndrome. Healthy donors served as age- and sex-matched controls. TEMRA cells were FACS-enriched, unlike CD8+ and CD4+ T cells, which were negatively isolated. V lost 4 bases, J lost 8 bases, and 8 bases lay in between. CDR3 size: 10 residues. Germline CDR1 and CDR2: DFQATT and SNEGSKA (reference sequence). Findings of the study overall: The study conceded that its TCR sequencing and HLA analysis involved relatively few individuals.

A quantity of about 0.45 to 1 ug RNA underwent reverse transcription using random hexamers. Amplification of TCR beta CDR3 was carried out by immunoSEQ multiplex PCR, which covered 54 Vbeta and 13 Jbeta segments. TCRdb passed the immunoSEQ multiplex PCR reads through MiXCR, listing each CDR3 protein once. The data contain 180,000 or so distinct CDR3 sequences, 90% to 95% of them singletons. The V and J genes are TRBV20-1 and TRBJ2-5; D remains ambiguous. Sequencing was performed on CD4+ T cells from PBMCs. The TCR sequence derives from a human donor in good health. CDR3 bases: TGCAGTGCTACCAAGAGAACCCAGTACTTC. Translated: CSATKRTQYF.